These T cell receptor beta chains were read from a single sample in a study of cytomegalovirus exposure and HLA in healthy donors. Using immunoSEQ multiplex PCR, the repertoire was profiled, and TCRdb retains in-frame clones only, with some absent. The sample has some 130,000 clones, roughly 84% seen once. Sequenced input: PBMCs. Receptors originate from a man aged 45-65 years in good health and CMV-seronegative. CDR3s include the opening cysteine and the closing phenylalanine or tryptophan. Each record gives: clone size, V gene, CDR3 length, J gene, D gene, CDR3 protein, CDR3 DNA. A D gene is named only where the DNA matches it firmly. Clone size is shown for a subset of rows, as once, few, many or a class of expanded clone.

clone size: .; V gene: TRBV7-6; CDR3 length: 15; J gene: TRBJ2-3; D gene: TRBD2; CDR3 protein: CASSFYLAGTDTQYF; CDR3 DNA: TGTGCCAGCAGCTTTTACCTAGCGGGGACAGATACGCAGTATTTT
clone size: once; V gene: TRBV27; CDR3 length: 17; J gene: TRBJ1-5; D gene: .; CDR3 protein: CASWRNMDSPSNQPQHF; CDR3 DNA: TGTGCCAGCTGGCGCAATATGGACAGCCCAAGCAATCAGCCCCAGCATTTT
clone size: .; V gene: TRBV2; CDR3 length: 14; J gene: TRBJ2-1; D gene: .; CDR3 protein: CASSAQSSYNEQFF; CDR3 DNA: TGTGCCAGCAGCGCACAGAGCTCCTACAATGAGCAGTTCTTC
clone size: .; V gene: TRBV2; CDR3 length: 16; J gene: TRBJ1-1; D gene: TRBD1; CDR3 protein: CASCETGWSRDTEAFF; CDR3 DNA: TGTGCCAGCTGCGAGACAGGGTGGTCCCGGGACACTGAGGCTTTCTTT
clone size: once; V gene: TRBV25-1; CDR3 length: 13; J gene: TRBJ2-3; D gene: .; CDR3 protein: CASGEAGADTQYF; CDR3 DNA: TGTGCCAGCGGTGAAGCCGGGGCAGATACGCAGTATTTT
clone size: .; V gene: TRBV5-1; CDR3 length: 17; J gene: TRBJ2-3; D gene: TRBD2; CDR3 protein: CASSPSFRRGSTDTQYF; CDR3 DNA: TGCGCCAGCAGCCCGTCCTTCCGGCGGGGGAGCACAGATACGCAGTATTTT
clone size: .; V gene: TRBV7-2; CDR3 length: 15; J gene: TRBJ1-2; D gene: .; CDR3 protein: CASSLDFRVHYGYTF; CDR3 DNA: TGTGCCAGCAGCTTAGACTTCCGGGTTCACTATGGCTACACCTTC
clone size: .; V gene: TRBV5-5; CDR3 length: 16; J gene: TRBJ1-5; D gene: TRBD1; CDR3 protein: CASSPWTGGAEQPQHF; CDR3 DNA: TGTGCCAGCAGCCCATGGACAGGGGGCGCCGAACAGCCCCAGCATTTT
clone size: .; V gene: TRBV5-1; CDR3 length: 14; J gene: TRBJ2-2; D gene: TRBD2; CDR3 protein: CASRAAGDFGELFF; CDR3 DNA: TGCGCCAGCAGGGCAGCGGGGGACTTCGGGGAGCTGTTTTTT
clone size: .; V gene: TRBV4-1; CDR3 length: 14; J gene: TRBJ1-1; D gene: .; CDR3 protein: CASSQLFSNTEAFF; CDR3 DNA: TGCGCCAGCAGCCAACTTTTTTCGAACACTGAAGCTTTCTTT
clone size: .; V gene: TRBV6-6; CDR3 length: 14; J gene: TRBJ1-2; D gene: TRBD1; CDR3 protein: CASRRLQGERGYTF; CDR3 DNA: TGTGCCAGCCGAAGACTACAGGGGGAGCGCGGCTACACCTTC